Listed below are T cell receptor beta chains from one sample, sequenced in a study of a mutant IDH1 vaccine in newly diagnosed glioma. Measured with immunoSEQ multiplex PCR; TCRdb has only the in-frame clones, and not every one. The table shows around 32,000 clones, with about four fifths occurring only once. The antigens for these receptors are not known. Sequences were derived from PBMCs, sampled from a glioma patient whose treatment included an IDH1 peptide vaccine. The source of these receptors is a middle-aged man with glioma. Some clones in this sample may be carry-over from other donors' samples. Both conserved end residues are part of each CDR3. A D gene is named only where the DNA matches it firmly. Some rows mark clone size as missing; the rest say once, few, many or name a class of expanded clone.

CDR3 DNA	CDR3 protein	D gene	clone size	V gene	J gene
TGTGCCAGCTCACCAGCTTCACCCCCGGGGGAGCAGTACTTC	CASSPASPPGEQYF	.	.	TRBV18	TRBJ2-7
TGTGCCAGCAGCGTAGGAGGGGAGACCTCCTACGAGCAGTACTTC	CASSVGGETSYEQYF	.	.	TRBV9	TRBJ2-7
TGTGCCAGCAGTTACTCGGAAACCCTGAACACTGAAGCTTTCTTT	CASSYSETLNTEAFF	.	.	TRBV6-5	TRBJ1-1
TGTGCCATCAGTGTCGGGACTAGCTGGGGCCAAGAGACCCAGTACTTC	CAISVGTSWGQETQYF	TRBD2	.	TRBV10-3	TRBJ2-5
TGCGCCAGCAGCCAAGGCGTAGGGATTCAAGAGACCCAGTACTTC	CASSQGVGIQETQYF	.	.	TRBV4-3	TRBJ2-5
TGCAGCCTTGGGGGGTCCGCAGAGACCCAGTACTTC	CSLGGSAETQYF	.	.	TRBV29-1	TRBJ2-5
TGCGCCAGCAGCCAAGAGTCCTGGAACACTGAAGCTTTCTTT	CASSQESWNTEAFF	.	.	TRBV4-1	TRBJ1-1
TGTGCCAGCAGCTTGGGGGGACAGGACGCTGAAGCTTTCTTT	CASSLGGQDAEAFF	TRBD1	.	TRBV5-6	TRBJ1-1
TGCAGCGTTGAAGATCCCACAGGAGAAAACTATGGCTACACCTTC	CSVEDPTGENYGYTF	.	.	TRBV29-1	TRBJ1-2
TGTGCCAGCAGCTTGGGGACTAGCACAGATACGCAGTATTTT	CASSLGTSTDTQYF	.	.	TRBV5-8	TRBJ2-3
TGTGCCTGGAGTGAGAGTTCCATCTATGGCTACACCTTC	CAWSESSIYGYTF	.	once	TRBV30	TRBJ1-2
TGTGCCAGTAGTATTGCCAGTATGAACACTGAAGCTTTCTTT	CASSIASMNTEAFF	.	.	TRBV19	TRBJ1-1
TGTGCCAGCAGTTTAGGACAGGGCTATGGCTACACCTTC	CASSLGQGYGYTF	TRBD1	few	TRBV28	TRBJ1-2
TGTGCCAGCATTATACGGGGGGGTAACTCCTACGAGCAGTACTTC	CASIIRGGNSYEQYF	TRBD2	.	TRBV6-1	TRBJ2-7
TGTGCCAGCAGCCCGGACTGGGCTAGTGGCGATGAGCAGTTCTTC	CASSPDWASGDEQFF	.	.	TRBV5-6	TRBJ2-1
TGCGCCAGCAGCCAAGAGGGGCCGTCTAGACAGCTGTTTTTT	CASSQEGPSRQLFF	.	.	TRBV4-1	TRBJ2-2
TGTGCCAGCAGCGCACGACAGGGGGCACTTGGCTACACCTTC	CASSARQGALGYTF	TRBD1	once	TRBV5-8	TRBJ1-2
TGTGCCAGCAGCTTGGGATGGGACACCGATAATTCACCCCTCCACTTT	CASSLGWDTDNSPLHF	.	once	TRBV5-8	TRBJ1-6
TGTGCCAGCAGCTATGACACCGAAGCTTTCTTT	CASSYDTEAFF	.	.	TRBV7-2	TRBJ1-1
TGTGCCAGCAGTTACTGGGGTCTGAGGGAAAAACTGTTTTTT	CASSYWGLREKLFF	.	.	TRBV6-5	TRBJ1-4
TGTGCCAGCAGCTTGACCCAGGGATGGGGCACAGATACGCAGTATTTT	CASSLTQGWGTDTQYF	.	.	TRBV7-9	TRBJ2-3
TGTGCCAGCAGCTTAAATCCAGGCTCCTACGAGCAGTACTTC	CASSLNPGSYEQYF	.	.	TRBV7-3	TRBJ2-7
TGTGCCAGCACCGGGACGGTCTCCTACAATGAGCAGTTCTTC	CASTGTVSYNEQFF	.	.	TRBV27	TRBJ2-1
TGCGCCAGCAGCCAAGTTCGGCCAGATAACACCGGGGAGCTGTTTTTT	CASSQVRPDNTGELFF	.	once	TRBV4-1	TRBJ2-2
TGTGCCAGCAGCTTAGGAGCCCTCTCTAGCTCTGGAAACACCATATATTTT	CASSLGALSSSGNTIYF	.	.	TRBV7-6	TRBJ1-3
TGTGCCAGTAGACAAGGAGGGGGCGTCACTGAAGCTTTCTTT	CASRQGGGVTEAFF	TRBD1	few	TRBV19	TRBJ1-1
TGTGCCAGCAGACAGACAGGGGGCAACGATGGCTACACCTTC	CASRQTGGNDGYTF	TRBD1	once	TRBV11-2	TRBJ1-2
TGTGCCATCAGTGAGGTAGCGGGGGGGGTCAATGAGCAGTTCTTC	CAISEVAGGVNEQFF	TRBD2	.	TRBV10-3	TRBJ2-1
TGTGCCAGCAGCCAACCGACCGGGACAGGTGAGGATGGCTACACCTTC	CASSQPTGTGEDGYTF	TRBD1	.	TRBV4-2	TRBJ1-2
TGCGCCAGCAGCCCCGGGTCGGGTAGCAATCAGCCCCAGCATTTT	CASSPGSGSNQPQHF	.	.	TRBV4-1	TRBJ1-5
TGTGCCATCAGCCTGAGCGGGGATCCAGGGGGCAAGACTGAAGCTTTCTTT	CAISLSGDPGGKTEAFF	TRBD1	.	TRBV10-3	TRBJ1-1
TGTGCCAGCAGTTTCCCCGGGACGGATGAGCAGTTCTTC	CASSFPGTDEQFF	.	once	TRBV27	TRBJ2-1
TGTGCCAGCAGCTTAAGGTTTCAGGGAGCTGAAGCTTTCTTT	CASSLRFQGAEAFF	.	.	TRBV11-3	TRBJ1-1
TGTGCCAGCAGTTACTCGGTGAGGCGTAATTCACCCCTCCACTTT	CASSYSVRRNSPLHF	.	.	TRBV6-5	TRBJ1-6
TGTGCCGTAAACAGGGGGTCGATGAACACTGAAGCTTTCTTT	CAVNRGSMNTEAFF	TRBD1	.	TRBV10-3	TRBJ1-1
TGCGCCAGCAGCTTGAACGGCGTCTCCTATAATTCACCCCTCCACTTT	CASSLNGVSYNSPLHF	.	.	TRBV5-1	TRBJ1-6
TGTGCCAGCAGCCGCCGTACAGGGTTGACTCGGTTGGACACTGAAGCTTTCTTT	CASSRRTGLTRLDTEAFF	.	.	TRBV14	TRBJ1-1
TGCAGTGCTCGGACGACCTACGAGCAGTACTTC	CSARTTYEQYF	.	few	TRBV20-1	TRBJ2-7
TGTGCCAGCAGCCAAACAGGTGGTGACACTGAAGCTTTCTTT	CASSQTGGDTEAFF	.	.	TRBV9	TRBJ1-1
TGCGCCAGCAGCCAAGAAGATAGCGGGGGGGATGAGCAGTTCTTC	CASSQEDSGGDEQFF	TRBD2	once	TRBV4-3	TRBJ2-1
TGTGCCAGCAGTGGGACAGGGTACGGGTACGAGCAGTACTTC	CASSGTGYGYEQYF	TRBD1	.	TRBV2	TRBJ2-7
TGTGCCAGCACCCACCAGGGCCTCGGGGGAGGAAAACTGTTTTTT	CASTHQGLGGGKLFF	.	.	TRBV25-1	TRBJ1-4
TGTGCCAGCAGCTCGCACCCCGGGGCGGGGGTCACAGATACGCAGTATTTT	CASSSHPGAGVTDTQYF	TRBD2	medium-sized	TRBV11-2	TRBJ2-3
TGCGCCAGCTCCCCTCGGGACAGGGGCTTTTGCGGCTACACCTTC	CASSPRDRGFCGYTF	TRBD1	.	TRBV10-1	TRBJ1-2
TGTGCCTGGAGTGGTCCTAGCGGGGGCTCCGTCTTT	CAWSGPSGGSVF	TRBD2	.	TRBV30	TRBJ2-3
TGCGCCAGCACCTTCGGTGGGGAAGGCACTGAAGCTTTCTTT	CASTFGGEGTEAFF	.	.	TRBV5-1	TRBJ1-1
TGTGCCAGCAGCCCCACAGGGGCGTCAAACACTGAAGCTTTCTTT	CASSPTGASNTEAFF	TRBD1	few	TRBV13	TRBJ1-1
TGTGCCAGCAGCCCCAATCAGGGGCGCGGCACAGATACGCAGTATTTT	CASSPNQGRGTDTQYF	.	once	TRBV7-9	TRBJ2-3
TGTGCCAGCAGTTATCTGGGACAGGGGGCCTACGAGCAGTACTTC	CASSYLGQGAYEQYF	TRBD1	.	TRBV2	TRBJ2-7
TGTGCCAGTAACACTTATAGCAATCAGCCCCAGCATTTT	CASNTYSNQPQHF	.	.	TRBV19	TRBJ1-5
TGTGCCAGTAGTCCGAGGGTAGCTGGGGAGCTGTTTTTT	CASSPRVAGELFF	.	.	TRBV19	TRBJ2-2
TGTGCCAGCAGCTCCACGAGGGGAAACACCATATATTTT	CASSSTRGNTIYF	.	few	TRBV7-6	TRBJ1-3
TGTGCCAGCAGTGGAAGCCGGGGATTATATAGCAATCAGCCCCAGCATTTT	CASSGSRGLYSNQPQHF	.	few	TRBV27	TRBJ1-5
TGTGCCTGGAGTGTAGAAGGGGTATGGAGCTATGGCTACACCTTC	CAWSVEGVWSYGYTF	.	.	TRBV30	TRBJ1-2
TGTGCCAGCAGCTCACCGGGACAGGGGGCAAGTGGCACTGAAGCTTTCTTT	CASSSPGQGASGTEAFF	TRBD1	.	TRBV7-8	TRBJ1-1
TGTGCCTGGGGGAGGGACAGGCCTGGGGGCTACACCTTC	CAWGRDRPGGYTF	TRBD1	.	TRBV30	TRBJ1-2
TGTGCCAGCAGGTTCTCCGGGACAGGGGACTCACCCCTCCACTTT	CASRFSGTGDSPLHF	TRBD1	.	TRBV6-1	TRBJ1-6
TGTGCCATCAGTGAGCTCCGGGACTTAGGTGAGACCCAGTACTTC	CAISELRDLGETQYF	.	.	TRBV10-3	TRBJ2-5